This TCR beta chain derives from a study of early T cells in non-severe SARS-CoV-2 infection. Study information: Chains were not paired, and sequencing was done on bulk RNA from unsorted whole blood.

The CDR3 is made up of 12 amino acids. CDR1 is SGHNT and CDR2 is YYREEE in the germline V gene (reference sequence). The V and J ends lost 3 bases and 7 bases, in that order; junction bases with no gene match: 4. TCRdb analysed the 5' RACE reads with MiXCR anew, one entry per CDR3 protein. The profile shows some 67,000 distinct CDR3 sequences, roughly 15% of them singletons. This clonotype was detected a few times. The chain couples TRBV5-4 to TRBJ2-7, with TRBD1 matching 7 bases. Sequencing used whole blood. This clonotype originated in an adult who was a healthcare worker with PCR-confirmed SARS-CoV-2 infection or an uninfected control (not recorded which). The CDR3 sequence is CASSSDRVEQYF. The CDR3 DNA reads TGTGCCAGCAGCTCCGACAGGGTTGAGCAGTACTTC.